This T cell receptor beta chain emerged from a study of cytomegalovirus exposure and HLA in healthy donors. Study observations and caveats: Owing to their indistinguishability, certain V segments, notably TRBV6-2 and TRBV6-3, were excluded. Highly shared sequence variants in one cluster were likely a sequencing artifact. A classifier reportedly called cytomegalovirus status with high sensitivity and specificity.

Of note for this clone: Its antigen remains unknown.

Per germline, CDR1 MNHEY and CDR2 SMNVEV (reference sequence). This CDR3 spans 14 amino acids. V lost 3 bases to trimming and J lost 5 bases; unmatched junction nucleotides: 2. PCR involved 60 Vbeta and 13 Jbeta primers. Authors' analysis steps: Counted up in a later analysis, unique TCR beta chains came to about 80 million, with around 12 million shared. Method: immunoSEQ multiplex PCR; TCRdb's copy keeps in-frame clones and lacks some. V and J calls and clone size are those listed in that table; D and trimming were worked out from the DNA. This sample has around 160,000 clones, with roughly 88% found just once.

The sequencing input was PBMCs. The chain couples TRBV27 to TRBJ2-7; the match to TRBD1 covers 12 bases. The sequence was collected from a man between 18 and 35 years old in good health and CMV-seropositive. CDR3 region: CASSLGQGANEQYF. The CDR3 DNA reads as TGTGCCAGCAGTTTGGGACAGGGGGCGAACGAGCAGTACTTC.